The 20 T cell receptor beta chains below all came from one sample that was sequenced in a study of read filtering for tumor transcriptome and immune sequencing. From 350 to 500 ng of RNA, a library with molecular barcoded alpha/delta and beta/gamma adaptors was made. MiXCR, applied by TCRdb to the reads, yields one record per CDR3 protein. The repertoire includes about 93,000 distinct CDR3 sequences, 20% to 25% of them detected once, and roughly an eighth sits in the top ten. The sequencing sample was made of a population of CD138-negative cells sorted from bone marrow. The receptor set was obtained from a donor at least 40 years old with multiple myeloma.

This clonotype was seen more than once but under ten times. The chain employs TRBV20-1 and TRBJ1-1; perhaps TRBD1 as D (5 bases). The CDR3 is made up of 13 amino acids. Trimming stripped 1 base from V and 4 bases from J, with 10 bases between. Germline-derived CDR1 and CDR2 are DFQATT and SNEGSKA (reference sequence). The CDR3 region is CSARVSGFTEAFF. The CDR3 nucleotides read TGCAGTGCTAGAGTATCAGGGTTCACTGAAGCTTTCTTT.

Ten or more counts support this clonotype. This chain links TRBV28 with TRBJ2-7, with TRBD1 matching 9 bases. Germline CDR1 and CDR2: MDHEN and SYDVKM. The CDR3 consists of 15 residues. The ends lost 8 bases at V and 7 bases at J; junction bases unmatched: 15. The CDR3 DNA reads as TGTGCCAGCCTCAAACTAGGGACAGGGAGGGAAGAGCAGTACTTC. This sequence encodes CASLKLGTGREEQYF.

Many counts were recorded for this clonotype. The chain joins TRBV12-3 or TRBV12-4 to TRBJ2-1; D is unclear. The CDR3 covers 15 residues. V lost 4 bases to trimming and J lost 6 bases, with 16 bases between them. The chain's CDR3 is CASSSTPERSNEQFF. As DNA, the CDR3 is TGTGCCAGCAGTTCCACCCCCGAGAGGTCCAATGAGCAGTTCTTC.

This clonotype was recorded many times. The chain is built from TRBV20-1 and TRBJ1-1; unclear D gene. Germline V lookup: CDR1 DFQATT, CDR2 SNEGSKA (reference sequence). Trimming removed 2 bases from V and 1 base from J, with 14 bases in between. This CDR3 has 15 amino acids. CDR3 sequence: CSARLGWTRNTEAFF. The CDR3, as DNA: TGCAGTGCTAGATTAGGTTGGACCCGGAACACTGAAGCTTTCTTT.

This clonotype was seen repeatedly, ten times or more. V is TRBV28 and J is TRBJ2-2; TRBD1 matches 9 bases. The ends lost 6 bases at V and 1 base at J; junction bases unmatched: 3. CDR3 length: 15 residues. The germline gives CDR1 MDHEN, CDR2 SYDVKM. CDR3 coding DNA: TGTGCCAGCAGGCAGGGACAGGGGAACACCGGGGAGCTGTTTTTT. Translating gives CASRQGQGNTGELFF.

This rearrangement joins TRBV15 to TRBJ2-7; D gene ambiguous. Per the germline V gene, CDR1 is LNHNV and CDR2 is YYDKDF (reference sequence). V was shortened by 4 bases and J by 1 base, with 11 bases between the two germline ends. The CDR3 has 14 residues. The chain's CDR3 is CATSKFGLSYEQYF. CDR3 sequence (DNA): TGTGCCACCAGCAAATTCGGCCTTTCCTACGAGCAGTACTTC. Full variable domain (missing parts from reference TRBV15 and TRBJ2-7): DAMVIQNPRYQVTQFGKPVTLSCSQTLNHNVMYWYQQKSSQAPKLLFHYYDKDFNNEADTPDNFQSRRPNTSFCFLDIRSPGLGDTAMYLCATSKFGLSYEQYFGPGTRLTVT.

This clonotype was seen repeatedly, ten times or more. The genes are TRBV12-3 or TRBV12-4 and TRBJ1-4, with D possibly matching TRBD1 (5 bases). V lost 3 bases to trimming and J lost 8 bases, with 10 bases between them. This CDR3 has 13 amino acids. The CDR3 protein is CASSFRTPEKLFF. The CDR3 region has the DNA TGTGCCAGCAGTTTCCGGACACCAGAAAAACTGTTTTTT.

This clonotype has at least ten counts. This sequence joins TRBV5-1 and TRBJ2-3, with a weak D call TRBD2 (6 bases). CDR1 is SGHRS and CDR2 is YFSETQ in the germline V gene. V was trimmed by 0 bases and J by 1 base, leaving 9 bases between them. CDR3 length: 15 amino acids. CDR3: CASSLAAGRTDTQYF. The CDR3 DNA sequence: TGCGCCAGCAGCTTGGCGGCGGGACGCACAGATACGCAGTATTTT.

Turning to this clonotype: A read error may explain this, as a much larger clone is one base away. The chain links TRBV28 to TRBJ1-1, with 7 positions matching TRBD1. The CDR3 spans 13 residues. J gave up 7 bases and V 8 bases, and 10 bases lay outside the gene matches. Per the germline V gene, CDR1 is MDHEN and CDR2 is SYDVKM. This CDR3 is CASAQGGHDEAFF. The CDR3, as DNA: TGTGCCAGCGCGCAGGGGGGGCACGATGAAGCTTTCTTT.

V is TRBV5-1 and J is TRBJ1-5; no clear D. The CDR3 extends over 13 amino acids. CDR1 SGHRS and CDR2 YFSETQ come from the germline V gene. Trimming cost V 0 bases and J 5 bases, with 6 bases left between them. The CDR3: CASSLAADQPQHF. The CDR3 DNA reads TGCGCCAGCAGCTTGGCGGCAGATCAGCCCCAGCATTTT.

This clonotype was seen many times. The genes are TRBV29-1 and TRBJ2-1; D call uncertain. The germline V gene encodes CDR1 SQVTM and CDR2 ANQGSEA. Trimming removed 5 bases from V and 7 bases from J, with 15 bases in between. The length of the CDR3 is 13 residues. CDR3 loop: CSVLLFDGNEQFF. CDR3 DNA sequence: TGCAGCGTTCTCCTGTTTGATGGGAATGAGCAGTTCTTC.

The V call is TRBV2, the J call TRBJ1-1, with a weak D call TRBD1 (6 bases). V lost 4 bases to trimming and J lost 1 base, with 19 bases between them. The CDR3 is 17 amino acids. The V gene's germline CDR1 is SNHLY and CDR2 FYNNEI. The CDR3 reads CASSAQGFKGPNTEAFF. CDR3 nucleotide sequence: TGTGCCAGCAGTGCCCAGGGGTTTAAGGGACCGAACACTGAAGCTTTCTTT.

This clonotype was recorded at least ten times. V usage is TRBV5-1 and J usage is TRBJ2-1, with 7 positions matching TRBD1. The V and J ends lost 7 bases and 6 bases, in that order; junction bases with no gene match: 13. The V gene's germline CDR1 is SGHRS and CDR2 YFSETQ. The CDR3 runs 15 residues. DNA of the CDR3: TGCGCCAGCCGCGACTACAGGGGTACTTTCAATGAGCAGTTCTTC. Amino acid sequence: CASRDYRGTFNEQFF.

This clonotype was seen a few times. This chain links TRBV19 with TRBJ1-2; D is perhaps TRBD1 (6 bases). Germline values: CDR1 LNHDA, CDR2 SQIVND (reference sequence). V lost 5 bases to trimming and J lost 7 bases, with 14 bases between them. The CDR3 is made up of 13 amino acids. The CDR3 protein is CASSLRTAVGYTF. CDR3 coding DNA: TGTGCCAGTAGTCTCCGGACAGCTGTTGGCTACACCTTC.

This clonotype appeared many times. V is TRBV4-1 and J is TRBJ1-1, with TRBD1 as a possible D gene (5 bases). There are 17 residues in the CDR3. Trimming took 4 bases from V and 0 from J, leaving 18 bases between them. Germline V CDR1 and CDR2: MGHRA, YSYEKL. DNA of the CDR3: TGCGCCAGCAGCCCCAATTCTTGGGGGGAAATGAACACTGAAGCTTTCTTT. Its translation is CASSPNSWGEMNTEAFF.

This chain joins TRBV29-1 and TRBJ1-1; possible D gene TRBD1, 5 bases. Trimming took 5 bases from V and 4 from J, leaving 14 bases between them. CDR1 is SQVTM, CDR2 ANQGSEA, per germline. The CDR3 length is 13 residues. The CDR3 region is CSVREGGGTEAFF. The CDR3 DNA reads TGCAGCGTTAGGGAGGGCGGGGGCACTGAAGCTTTCTTT.

The CDR3 DNA is TGCAGTGCCAGCAAACGGGGGGTAACGTATAGCAATCAGCCCCAGCATTTT. It codes for CSASKRGVTYSNQPQHF. The chain uses TRBV20-1 and TRBJ1-5, with D tentatively TRBD1 (5 bases). The CDR3 contains 17 residues. V lost 6 bases and J 0 bases, leaving 21 bases between the germline ends. Germline loops: CDR1 DFQATT, CDR2 SNEGSKA (reference sequence).

Ten or more counts support this clonotype. The chain links TRBV20-1 to TRBJ2-6; D possibly corresponds to TRBD2 (5 bases). Germline V gene lookup returns CDR1 DFQATT and CDR2 SNEGSKA (reference sequence). Trimming stripped 2 bases from V and 4 bases from J, with 9 bases between. The CDR3 is 14 residues long. In DNA, the CDR3 is TGCAGTGCTAGAACCGGGATCGGGGCCAACGTCCTGACTTTC. Its translation: CSARTGIGANVLTF.

This clonotype appeared many times. The chain is built from TRBV5-1 and TRBJ1-1; TRBD1 agrees at 7 bases. This CDR3 is 14 amino acids long. V gave up 3 bases and J gave up 3 bases; unmatched junction bases: 5. Germline V gene sequence: CDR1 SGHRS, CDR2 YFSETQ. The CDR3 nucleotides are TGCGCCAGCAGCTCAAACACAGGGGACACTGAAGCTTTCTTT. Protein sequence: CASSSNTGDTEAFF.

This clonotype has a count of ten or more. The chain recombines TRBV29-1 with TRBJ1-4, with D unresolved. V lost 0 bases and J lost 0, with 11 bases in between. The CDR3 contains 16 residues. Germline CDR1 SQVTM, CDR2 ANQGSEA. CDR3 DNA sequence: TGCAGCGTTGAAGATCTTACGGTCGCAACTAATGAAAAACTGTTTTTT. Protein sequence: CSVEDLTVATNEKLFF.